These 31 T cell receptor beta chains came from one sample sequenced in a study of cytomegalovirus exposure and HLA in healthy donors. The PCR ran on 60 Vbeta and 13 Jbeta primers. Measured with immunoSEQ multiplex PCR; TCRdb has only the in-frame clones, and not every one. The table includes 120,000 to 150,000 clones, just under 85% detected once. Sequencing was done on a sample of PBMCs. The receptor set was obtained from a woman aged 40 to 50 in good health and CMV-seronegative.

V is TRBV4-3 and J is TRBJ2-7; no reliable D call. V was trimmed by 0 bases and J by 2 bases, leaving 11 bases between them. This CDR3 comprises 15 residues. Germline values: CDR1 LGHNA, CDR2 YSLEER. The CDR3 region has the DNA TGCGCCAGCAGCCAAGATCTGGGCAGAGCCTACGAGCAGTACTTC. This codes for CASSQDLGRAYEQYF.

This chain connects TRBV7-2 to TRBJ2-4; 11 bases align to TRBD2. The J segment lost 13 bases and the V segment lost 3 bases, leaving 8 bases of the junction unmatched. The CDR3 contains 14 residues. Germline V gene sequence: CDR1 SGHTA, CDR2 FQGNSA. CDR3 coding DNA: TGTGCCAGCAGCTTCGTACTAGCGGGAGTGGGCCAGTACTTC. Protein: CASSFVLAGVGQYF.

The J gene is TRBJ2-7, the V gene TRBV5-1; 7 bases match TRBD2. Trimming took 0 bases from V and 5 from J; bases not matched to a gene: 8. CDR1 and CDR2 from the germline V gene are SGHRS and YFSETQ. The CDR3 covers 15 residues. This CDR3 is CASSLAGGVIHEQYF. The CDR3, as DNA: TGCGCCAGCAGCTTGGCGGGGGGTGTCATCCACGAGCAGTACTTC.

CDR3 in DNA: TGTGCCAGCAGGGGACTAAGGGAGGTGACAGATACGCAGTATTTT. Translation gives CASRGLREVTDTQYF. The chain has TRBV28 and TRBJ2-3, with TRBD2 identical over 7 bases. CDR1 is MDHEN, CDR2 SYDVKM, per germline. The CDR3 totals 15 residues. V dropped 6 bases and J dropped 3; count of bases not matched to a gene: 9. The full variable domain, in which reference TRBV28 and TRBJ2-3 provide the parts outside the CDR3, is DVKVTQSSRYLVKRTGEKVFLECVQDMDHENMFWYRQDPGLGLRLIYFSYDVKMKEKGDIPEGYSVSREKKERFSLILESASTNQTSMYLCASRGLREVTDTQYFGPGTRLTVL.

The rearrangement links TRBV13 to TRBJ1-2, with 7 bases identical to TRBD1. Germline V lookup: CDR1 PRHDT, CDR2 FYEKMQ (reference sequence). After removal of 5 bases from V and 3 bases from J, the junction contained 9 bases not matched to a gene. The CDR3 runs to 15 residues. In DNA, the CDR3 is TGTGCCAGCAGCCCCACTCCGGGACAGCACTATGGCTACACCTTC. This translates into CASSPTPGQHYGYTF.

This chain links TRBV2 with TRBJ1-2; possibly TRBD1 for D (5 bases). The CDR3 runs 13 residues. Germline V lookup: CDR1 SNHLY, CDR2 FYNNEI. V was trimmed by 1 base and J by 6 bases, leaving 9 bases between them. The CDR3 region is CASSEVRVDGYTF. The CDR3 nucleotides are TGTGCCAGCAGTGAAGTCAGGGTAGATGGCTACACCTTC.

The table lists this clone with a few counts. The chain is built from TRBV11-2 and TRBJ2-7, with a tentative D call TRBD2 (5 bases). Germline assignment: CDR1 SGHAT and CDR2 FQNNGV. Between the trimmed V and J ends, which lost 5 bases and 0 bases, there was a span of 17 bases. The CDR3 covers 16 residues. CDR3 region: CASSVSRGSGSYEQYF. CDR3 in DNA: TGTGCCAGCAGCGTTTCCCGGGGTAGTGGCTCCTACGAGCAGTACTTC.

This chain links TRBV6-5 with TRBJ1-3; D uncertain. V lost 7 bases and J 0 bases, leaving 13 bases between the germline ends. The CDR3 runs to 15 residues. Germline V lookup: CDR1 MNHEY, CDR2 SVGAGI. The CDR3 DNA follows: TGTGCCAGCATCCGAGATATGAGCTCTGGAAACACCATATATTTT. This codes for CASIRDMSSGNTIYF.

The DNA of the CDR3 is TGTGCCAGCAGCGTAGTCCCTTTAACTAGCGGGAGGGCTGGCGATACGCAGTATTTT. As protein: CASSVVPLTSGRAGDTQYF. V usage is TRBV9 and J usage is TRBJ2-3; 13 bases are a match to TRBD2. The CDR3 has 19 residues. Trimming at V came to 0 bases and at J to 6 bases, leaving 13 bases not matched to a gene. The V gene's germline CDR1 is SGDLS and CDR2 YYNGEE.

The genes are TRBV5-1 and TRBJ1-5, with 9 positions matching TRBD1. Germline CDR1 is SGHRS and CDR2 is YFSETQ. After removal of 4 bases from V and 5 bases from J, the junction contained 10 bases not matched to a gene. This CDR3 region has 16 residues. CDR3 in DNA: TGCGCCAGCAGCCCTGGAGGGACAGGGATAGATCAGCCCCAGCATTTT. Amino acids: CASSPGGTGIDQPQHF. The whole variable domain, remainder taken from reference TRBV5-1 and TRBJ1-5, is KAGVTQTPRYLIKTRGQQVTLSCSPISGHRSVSWYQQTPGQGLQFLFEYFSETQRNKGNFPGRFSGRQFSNSRSEMNVSTLELGDSALYLCASSPGGTGIDQPQHFGDGTRLSIL.

The chain uses TRBV6-5 and TRBJ2-7; no definite D call. Germline V gene data show CDR1 as MNHEY and CDR2 as SVGAGI. V was trimmed by 7 bases and J by 2 bases, leaving 9 bases between them. The CDR3 is 12 amino acids. Here the CDR3 DNA reads TGTGCCAGCACCTCTTACACCTACGAGCAGTACTTC. Translating gives CASTSYTYEQYF.

This chain uses TRBV27 with TRBJ1-1; possible D gene TRBD1, 5 bases. V lost 10 bases, J lost 3 bases, and 21 bases lay in between. Germline assignment: CDR1 MNHEY and CDR2 SMNVEV (reference sequence). The CDR3 loop spans 15 amino acids. The CDR3 loop is CATNAGLGGDTEAFF. CDR3 DNA: TGTGCCACCAACGCGGGTCTCGGGGGTGACACTGAAGCTTTCTTT.

V usage is TRBV27 and J usage is TRBJ2-7; 12 bases agree with TRBD2. V lost 5 bases to trimming and J lost 0 bases; unmatched junction nucleotides: 5. This CDR3 has 16 amino acids. Germline V lookup: CDR1 MNHEY, CDR2 SMNVEV (reference sequence). CDR3 DNA: TGTGCCAGCAGTCCGAGGACTAGCGGGGTCTCCTACGAGCAGTACTTC. Protein: CASSPRTSGVSYEQYF.

DNA for the CDR3: TGTGCCAGCAGTATGAGGACAAATTTAGGCAGAGCCACAGATACGCAGTATTTT. Amino acids: CASSMRTNLGRATDTQYF. V gene TRBV27 combines with J gene TRBJ2-3; tentatively, D is TRBD1 (5 bases). The V and J ends lost 5 bases and 2 bases respectively, with 23 bases between them. The CDR3 is made up of 18 amino acids. Germline values: CDR1 MNHEY, CDR2 SMNVEV (reference sequence).

The V and J genes are TRBV7-9 and TRBJ2-2; TRBD2 might be the D (5 bases). The germline V gene encodes CDR1 SEHNR and CDR2 FQNEAQ (reference sequence). Trimming took off 2 bases at V and 5 bases at J, with 6 bases between the two ends. The CDR3 spans 13 residues. The CDR3 loop is CASSLRGTGELFF. CDR3 nucleotide sequence: TGTGCCAGCAGCTTACGGGGAACCGGGGAGCTGTTTTTT.

V is TRBV30 and J is TRBJ2-1, with TRBD2 identical over 9 bases. Germline values: CDR1 GTSNPN, CDR2 SVGIG (reference sequence). The CDR3 totals 16 residues. The J segment lost 6 bases and the V segment lost 0 bases, leaving 9 bases of the junction unmatched. CDR3 in amino acids: CAWSVGVSGSSNEQFF. The CDR3 DNA reads as TGTGCCTGGAGTGTCGGTGTTAGCGGGAGTTCCAATGAGCAGTTCTTC.

V and J are TRBV4-2 and TRBJ2-1; perhaps TRBD1 as D (5 bases). Trimming took 0 bases from V and 1 from J, leaving 16 bases between them. The CDR3 consists of 18 residues. CDR1 and CDR2 from the germline V gene are LGHNA and YNFKEQ. CDR3 nucleotide sequence: TGTGCCAGCAGCCAAGAGATAGACAGATTCACTTCCTACAATGAGCAGTTCTTC. This translates into CASSQEIDRFTSYNEQFF.

This rearrangement joins TRBV6-6 to TRBJ1-3; perhaps TRBD1 as D (5 bases). Trimming removed 7 bases at V and 2 bases at J, with 6 bases between. Germline assignment: CDR1 MNHNY and CDR2 SVGAGI (reference sequence). This CDR3 spans 12 amino acids. In nucleotides, the CDR3 is TGTGCCAGCACGACAGCTGGAAACACCATATATTTT. Translation: CASTTAGNTIYF.

This clone has a handful of counts. The genes are TRBV7-3 and TRBJ2-7; 10 positions agree with TRBD1. Germline CDR1 reads SGHTA; CDR2 reads FQGTGA. V lost 5 bases to trimming and J lost 6 bases; unmatched junction nucleotides: 7. The CDR3 is 14 residues long. The CDR3 DNA reads as TGTGCCAGCAGCCCGTCCGGGACAGGGGCCGAGCAGTACTTC. Translating it yields CASSPSGTGAEQYF.

The chain has TRBV4-2 and TRBJ1-3; 7 positions match TRBD1. Trimming removed 5 bases from V and 0 bases from J; junction bases left unmatched: 7. The CDR3 runs to 16 residues. Looked up from germline, CDR1 is LGHNA and CDR2 is YNFKEQ. This chain's CDR3 is CASSKVGGSSGNTIYF. CDR3 coding DNA: TGTGCCAGCAGCAAGGTAGGGGGCTCCTCTGGAAACACCATATATTTT.

The rearrangement links TRBV7-3 to TRBJ1-2, with 9 bases fitting TRBD1. The germline gives CDR1 SGHTA, CDR2 FQGTGA. The V and J ends lost 5 bases and 3 bases, in that order; junction bases with no gene match: 4. The CDR3 has 14 residues. The CDR3 loop is CASSPQGADYGYTF. The CDR3 DNA sequence: TGTGCCAGCAGCCCACAGGGGGCCGACTATGGCTACACCTTC.

Only one count was recorded for this clone. CDR3 loop: CASSGQSNQPQHF. The CDR3 region has the DNA TGTGCCAGCAGTGGACAGTCTAATCAGCCCCAGCATTTT. This sequence joins TRBV2 and TRBJ1-5; D possibly corresponds to TRBD1 (5 bases). V was pared by 4 bases and J by 4 bases, with 8 bases between. From germline, CDR1 is SNHLY and CDR2 FYNNEI. This CDR3 contains 13 residues.

This clone was counted a few times. J is TRBJ1-2 and V is TRBV5-4; TRBD1 agrees at 7 bases. V was pared by 6 bases and J by 1 base, with 12 bases of the junction left unmatched. The CDR3 loop spans 16 amino acids. Germline V gene data show CDR1 as SGHNT and CDR2 as YYREEE (reference sequence). CDR3 DNA sequence: TGTGCCAGCACTCCGGGAACAGGGGCGATTAACTATGGCTACACCTTC. Its translation: CASTPGTGAINYGYTF.

The count of this clone is one. V gene TRBV9 combines with J gene TRBJ2-2; 8 bases align to TRBD2. The CDR3 consists of 17 residues. Trimming took 0 bases from V and 1 from J; bases not matched to a gene: 5. From germline, CDR1 is SGDLS and CDR2 YYNGEE. CDR3 sequence (DNA): TGTGCCAGCAGCGTAGCAGCGGGAGTAGGGAACACCGGGGAGCTGTTTTTT. It encodes CASSVAAGVGNTGELFF.

The chain couples TRBV7-3 to TRBJ2-1; D may be TRBD1 (5 bases). Trimming pared 5 bases from V and 4 bases from J, leaving 12 bases between. Germline-derived CDR1 and CDR2 are SGHTA and FQGTGA. The CDR3 has 14 residues. CDR3: CASSHGHGYNEQFF. The CDR3 DNA sequence: TGTGCCAGCAGCCACGGACACGGATACAATGAGCAGTTCTTC.

J is TRBJ2-4 and V is TRBV19; 10 bases are shared with TRBD2. This CDR3 spans 18 amino acids. The germline gives CDR1 LNHDA, CDR2 SQIVND (reference sequence). Trimming removed 3 bases from V and 1 base from J; junction bases left unmatched: 9. CDR3 sequence reads: CASSIHLAGDLAKNIQYF. CDR3 sequence (DNA): TGTGCCAGTAGTATCCATCTAGCGGGAGACTTGGCCAAAAACATTCAGTACTTC.

The chain carries TRBV18 and TRBJ1-5; 9 bases match TRBD1. J was trimmed by 11 bases and V by 5 bases; bases with no gene match: 10. Per the germline V gene, CDR1 is KGHSH and CDR2 is LQKENI. This CDR3 is 14 amino acids long. The CDR3 sequence is CASSTGTGSKTQHF. CDR3 in DNA: TGTGCCAGCTCAACCGGGACAGGGTCGAAAACCCAGCATTTT.

This chain links TRBV11-3 with TRBJ2-1; D possibly corresponds to TRBD2 (5 bases). The CDR3 sequence is 15 residues long. In germline, CDR1 is SGHNT, CDR2 YENEEA. V shed 5 bases and J shed 5 bases, with 16 bases lying between them. CDR3 DNA sequence: TGTGCCAGCAGCGGCCGGGATCGTCTTAACAATGAGCAGTTCTTC. Its translation is CASSGRDRLNNEQFF. Full variable domain (remainder filled in from reference TRBV11-3 and TRBJ2-1): EAGVVQSPRYKIIEKKQPVAFWCNPISGHNTLYWYLQNLGQGPELLIRYENEEAVDDSQLPKDRFSAERLKGVDSTLKIQPAELGDSAVYLCASSGRDRLNNEQFFGPGTRLTVL.

In the case of this clone: Other DNA variants within this sample encode the same CDR3. The V and J genes are TRBV28 and TRBJ2-7; 7 bases match TRBD1. CDR1 is MDHEN and CDR2 is SYDVKM in the germline V gene. J was trimmed by 3 bases and V by 8 bases; bases with no gene match: 4. This CDR3 has 12 amino acids. CDR3 in DNA: TGTGCCAGCCGGACAGGAGGCTACGAGCAGTACTTC. Its protein is CASRTGGYEQYF.

This chain links TRBV4-2 with TRBJ2-7, with 10 bases fitting TRBD2. V was pared by 1 base and J by 2 bases, with 5 bases of the junction left unmatched. The CDR3 covers 16 residues. Per germline, CDR1 LGHNA and CDR2 YNFKEQ. The CDR3 sequence is CASSQVGAGGPYEQYF. The CDR3 DNA is TGTGCCAGCAGCCAAGTGGGAGCGGGAGGGCCCTACGAGCAGTACTTC.

V is TRBV9 and J is TRBJ2-2; 8 nucleotides match TRBD2. The V and J ends lost 4 bases and 6 bases, in that order; junction bases with no gene match: 11. Germline V gene lookup returns CDR1 SGDLS and CDR2 YYNGEE. The CDR3 is 16 residues long. CDR3 sequence: CASSSKPGLGPGELFF. CDR3 DNA: TGTGCCAGCAGCTCAAAGCCGGGACTAGGCCCCGGGGAGCTGTTTTTT.